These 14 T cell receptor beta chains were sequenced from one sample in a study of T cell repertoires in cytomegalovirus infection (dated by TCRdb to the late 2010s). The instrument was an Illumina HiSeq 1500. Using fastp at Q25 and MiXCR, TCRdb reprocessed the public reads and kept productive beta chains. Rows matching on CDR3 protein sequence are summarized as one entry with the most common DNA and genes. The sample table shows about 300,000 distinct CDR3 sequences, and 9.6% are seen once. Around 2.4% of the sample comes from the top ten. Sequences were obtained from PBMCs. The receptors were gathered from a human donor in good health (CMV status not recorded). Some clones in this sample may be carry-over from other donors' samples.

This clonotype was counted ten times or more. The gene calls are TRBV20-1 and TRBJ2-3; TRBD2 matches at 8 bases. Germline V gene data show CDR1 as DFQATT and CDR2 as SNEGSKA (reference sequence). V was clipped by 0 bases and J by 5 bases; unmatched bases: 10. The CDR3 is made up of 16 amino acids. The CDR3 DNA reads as TGCAGTGCTAGAGATGTAAACGGGGGGGCACAAGATACGCAGTATTTT. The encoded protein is CSARDVNGGAQDTQYF.

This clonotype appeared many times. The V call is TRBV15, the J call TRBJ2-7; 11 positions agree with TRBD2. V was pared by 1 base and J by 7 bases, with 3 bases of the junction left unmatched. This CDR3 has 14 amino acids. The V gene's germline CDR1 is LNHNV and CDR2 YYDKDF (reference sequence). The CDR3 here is CATSRATSGAEQYF. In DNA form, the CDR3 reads TGTGCCACCAGCAGAGCGACTAGCGGGGCTGAGCAGTACTTC.

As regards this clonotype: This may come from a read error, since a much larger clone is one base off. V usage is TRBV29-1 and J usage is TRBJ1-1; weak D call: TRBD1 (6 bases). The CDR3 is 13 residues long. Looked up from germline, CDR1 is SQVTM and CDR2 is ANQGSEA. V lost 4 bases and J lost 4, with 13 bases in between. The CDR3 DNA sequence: TGCAGCGTTGTGACAGGCTTGATCACTGAAGCTTTCTTT. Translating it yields CSVVTGLITEAFF.

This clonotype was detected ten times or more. CDR3 residues: CSVEKTAGGPIEQFF. CDR3 in DNA: TGCAGCGTTGAGAAAACAGCGGGGGGACCAATAGAGCAGTTCTTC. The chain carries TRBV29-1 and TRBJ2-1; 9 bases match TRBD2. Germline V CDR1 and CDR2: SQVTM, ANQGSEA. The CDR3 is 15 residues long. Germline trimming cut 3 bases from V and 10 bases from J; bases unmatched to any gene: 13.

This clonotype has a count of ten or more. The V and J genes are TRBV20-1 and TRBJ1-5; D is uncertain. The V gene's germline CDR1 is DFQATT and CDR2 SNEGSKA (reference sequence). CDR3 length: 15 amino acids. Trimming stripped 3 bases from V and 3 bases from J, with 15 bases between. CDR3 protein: CSARGGEGYNQPQHF. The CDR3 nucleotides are TGCAGTGCTAGGGGCGGGGAGGGATACAATCAGCCCCAGCATTTT.

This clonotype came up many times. The CDR3 DNA sequence: TGTGCCAGCAGAGAGAGCGGCACAGATACGCAGTATTTT. As protein: CASRESGTDTQYF. The chain combines TRBV7-9 with TRBJ2-3; D gene ambiguous. The CDR3 loop spans 13 amino acids. V gave up 6 bases and J gave up 1 base, with 8 bases separating them. Germline CDR1 and CDR2: SEHNR and FQNEAQ (reference sequence).

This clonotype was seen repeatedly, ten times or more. CDR3 loop: CASSYLRWDTGELFF. The CDR3 coding sequence is TGTGCCAGCAGTTATCTGCGTTGGGACACCGGGGAGCTGTTTTTT. The genes are TRBV6-1 and TRBJ2-2; the D is unclear. Trimming left V 5 bases short and J 3 bases short, with 13 bases between. Germline lookup yields CDR1 MNHNS and CDR2 SASEGT. This CDR3 comprises 15 residues.

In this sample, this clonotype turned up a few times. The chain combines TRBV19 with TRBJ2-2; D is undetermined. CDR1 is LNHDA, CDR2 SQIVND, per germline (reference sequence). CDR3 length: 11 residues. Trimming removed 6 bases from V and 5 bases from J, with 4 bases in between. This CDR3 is CASRVTGELFF. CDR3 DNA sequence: TGTGCCAGTAGGGTAACCGGGGAGCTGTTTTTT.

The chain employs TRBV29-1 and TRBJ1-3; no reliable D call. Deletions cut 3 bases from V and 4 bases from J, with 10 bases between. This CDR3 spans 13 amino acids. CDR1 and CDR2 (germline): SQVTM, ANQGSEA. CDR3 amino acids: CSVDAGLGNTIYF. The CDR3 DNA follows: TGCAGCGTTGACGCAGGACTAGGAAACACCATATATTTT.

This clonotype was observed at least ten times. In DNA, the CDR3 is TGTGCCAGCAGTTCCAGGGCAGAGACCCAGTACTTC. It yields the protein CASSSRAETQYF. The chain is built from TRBV28 and TRBJ2-5; possibly TRBD1 for D (5 bases). CDR3 length: 12 residues. Trimming removed 4 bases at V and 4 bases at J, with 7 bases between. In germline, CDR1 is MDHEN, CDR2 SYDVKM.

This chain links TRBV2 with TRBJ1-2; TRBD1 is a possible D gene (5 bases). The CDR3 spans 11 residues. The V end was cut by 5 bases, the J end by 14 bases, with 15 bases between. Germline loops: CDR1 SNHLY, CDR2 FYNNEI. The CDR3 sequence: CASSPGHPKTF. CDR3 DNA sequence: TGTGCCAGCAGTCCTGGACATCCAAAGACCTTC.

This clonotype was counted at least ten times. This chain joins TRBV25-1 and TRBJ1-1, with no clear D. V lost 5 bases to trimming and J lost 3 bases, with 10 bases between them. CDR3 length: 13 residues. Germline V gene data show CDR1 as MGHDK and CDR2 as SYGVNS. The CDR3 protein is CASSLNSYTEAFF. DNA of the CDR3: TGTGCCAGCAGTCTGAACAGTTACACTGAAGCTTTCTTT.

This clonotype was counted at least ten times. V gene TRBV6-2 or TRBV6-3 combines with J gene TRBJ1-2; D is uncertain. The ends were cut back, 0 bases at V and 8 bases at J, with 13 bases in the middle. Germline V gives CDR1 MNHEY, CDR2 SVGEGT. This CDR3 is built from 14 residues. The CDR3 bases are TGTGCCAGCAGTTACTCAACTGGGTCTGTGGGCTACACCTTC. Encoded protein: CASSYSTGSVGYTF.

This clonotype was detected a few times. The CDR3 sequence is CSASSGAYEQYV. The CDR3 DNA reads TGCAGTGCCAGCTCAGGGGCGTACGAGCAGTACGTC. This rearrangement joins TRBV20-1 to TRBJ2-7; maybe TRBD1 (6 bases). V was trimmed by 6 bases and J by 4 bases, leaving 13 bases between them. The CDR3 has 12 amino acids. Per germline, CDR1 DFQATT and CDR2 SNEGSKA (reference sequence).